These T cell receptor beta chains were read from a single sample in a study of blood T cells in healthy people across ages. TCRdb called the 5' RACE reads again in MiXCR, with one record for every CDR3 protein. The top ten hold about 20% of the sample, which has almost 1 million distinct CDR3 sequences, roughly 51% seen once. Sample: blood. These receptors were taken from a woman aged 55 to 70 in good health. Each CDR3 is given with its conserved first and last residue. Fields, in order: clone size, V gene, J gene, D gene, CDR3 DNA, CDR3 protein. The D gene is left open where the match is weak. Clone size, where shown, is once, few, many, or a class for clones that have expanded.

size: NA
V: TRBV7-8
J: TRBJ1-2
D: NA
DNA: TGTGCCAACAGTTCCGGGACGGCGGACCATGGCTACACCTTC
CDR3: CANSSGTADHGYTF

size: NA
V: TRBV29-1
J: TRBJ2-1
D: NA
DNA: TGCAGCGTTGCTAGAACATCCAGCAATGAGCAGTTCTTC
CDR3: CSVARTSSNEQFF

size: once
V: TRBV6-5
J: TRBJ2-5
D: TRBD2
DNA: TGTGCCAGCAGTTACACGGGTGGGGGGGGTCGGGAGACCCAGTACTTC
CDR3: CASSYTGGGGRETQYF

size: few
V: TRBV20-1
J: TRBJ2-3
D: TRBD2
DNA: TGCAGTGCTACCCTTAGCGGGGGCACAGATACGCAGTATTTT
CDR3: CSATLSGGTDTQYF

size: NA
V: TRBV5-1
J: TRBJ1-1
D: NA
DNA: TGCGCCAGCAGCTTGGAGGGGGGCCTAACGAACACTGAAGCTTTCTTT
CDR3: CASSLEGGLTNTEAFF

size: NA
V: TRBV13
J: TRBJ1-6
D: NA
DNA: TGTGCCAGCAGCTTATATCAGGGTAGAGATTCACCCCTCCACTTT
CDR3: CASSLYQGRDSPLHF

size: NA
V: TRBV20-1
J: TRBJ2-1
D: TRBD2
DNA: TGCAGTGCCAACGGGGCTAGCGGGAAAAATGAGCAGTTCTTC
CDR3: CSANGASGKNEQFF

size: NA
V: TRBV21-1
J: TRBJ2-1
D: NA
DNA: TGTGCCAGCAGCAATTCCCAGCGGGAACCCTACAATGAGCAGTTCTTC
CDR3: CASSNSQREPYNEQFF

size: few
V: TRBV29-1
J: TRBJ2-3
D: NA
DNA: TGCAGCTCCCGTTCTAGCACAGATACGCAGTATTTT
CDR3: CSSRSSTDTQYF

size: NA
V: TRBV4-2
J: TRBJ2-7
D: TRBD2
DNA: TGTGCCAGCAGCCAGAGCGGGAGGGGTGGTGAGCAGTACTTC
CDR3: CASSQSGRGGEQYF

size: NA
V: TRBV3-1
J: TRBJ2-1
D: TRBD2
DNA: TGTGCCAGCAGCCGCACTCCCGGGACTAGCGGGACCTATGAGCAGTTCTTC
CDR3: CASSRTPGTSGTYEQFF

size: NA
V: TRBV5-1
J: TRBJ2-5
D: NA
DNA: TGCGCCAGCACTTTTTCAGTGGGAGAGACCCAGTACTTC
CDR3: CASTFSVGETQYF

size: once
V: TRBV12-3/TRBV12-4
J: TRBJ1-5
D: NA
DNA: TGTGCCAGCAGCCCTGACGGGAGGAACAATCAGCCCCAGCATTTT
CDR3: CASSPDGRNNQPQHF

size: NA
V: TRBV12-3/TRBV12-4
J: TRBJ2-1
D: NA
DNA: TGTGCCAGCAGTTTTGCGGGCTTACACAATGAGCAGTTCTTC
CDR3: CASSFAGLHNEQFF

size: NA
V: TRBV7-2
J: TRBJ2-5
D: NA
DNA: TGTGCCAACAGCTTAGTAGGGTTGGCGGGGCAGTACCAAGAGACCCAGTACTTC
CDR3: CANSLVGLAGQYQETQYF

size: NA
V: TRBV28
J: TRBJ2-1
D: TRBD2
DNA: TGTGCCAGCAGCTCTCCGACTAGCGGGAGGGCCAATGAGCAGTTCTTC
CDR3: CASSSPTSGRANEQFF

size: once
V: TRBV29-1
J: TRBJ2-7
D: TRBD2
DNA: TGCAGCGTTGTACTAGCGGTTGATGAGCAGTACTTC
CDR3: CSVVLAVDEQYF

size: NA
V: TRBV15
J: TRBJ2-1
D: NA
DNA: TGTGCCACCAGCAGAGACAGGGAGAGGTACAATGAGCAGTTCTTC
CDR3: CATSRDRERYNEQFF

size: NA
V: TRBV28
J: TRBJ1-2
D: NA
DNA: TGTGCCAGCACGGGGAGGGGACTTTATGGCTACACCTTC
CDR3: CASTGRGLYGYTF

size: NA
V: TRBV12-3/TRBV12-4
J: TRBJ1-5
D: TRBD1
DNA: TGTGCCAGCAGTTTGGGCCCGGACAGGGGGAATCAGCCCCAGCATTTT
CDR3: CASSLGPDRGNQPQHF

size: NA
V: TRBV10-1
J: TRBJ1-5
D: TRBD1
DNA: TGCGCCAGCAGTGAAAGGGACAGGGGCCCCCATAGCAATCAGCCCCAGCATTTT
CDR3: CASSERDRGPHSNQPQHF

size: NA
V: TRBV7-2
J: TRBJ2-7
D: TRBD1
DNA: TGTGCCAGCAACGACAGGGAATACGAGCAGTACTTC
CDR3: CASNDREYEQYF

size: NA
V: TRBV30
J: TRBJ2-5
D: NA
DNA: TGTGCCTGGAGTGTCCTGACAGGGCGGGGGGAGACCCAGTACTTC
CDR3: CAWSVLTGRGETQYF

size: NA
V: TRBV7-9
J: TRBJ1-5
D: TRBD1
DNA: TGTGCCAGCAGCTTAGGGGACAGGGAAAATCAGCCCCAGCATTTT
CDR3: CASSLGDRENQPQHF

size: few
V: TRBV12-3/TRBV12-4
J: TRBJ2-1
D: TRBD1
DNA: TGTGCCAGCAGACCCGACAGGGGGGTTGAGCAGTTCTTC
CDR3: CASRPDRGVEQFF

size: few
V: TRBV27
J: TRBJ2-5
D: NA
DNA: TGTGCCAGCGCGGGACCACAAGAGACCCAGTACTTC
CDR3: CASAGPQETQYF

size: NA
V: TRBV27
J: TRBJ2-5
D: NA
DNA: TGTGCCAGCAAGGAGGGACGTATACAAGAGACCCAGTACTTC
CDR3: CASKEGRIQETQYF

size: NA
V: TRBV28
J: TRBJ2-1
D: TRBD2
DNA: TGTGCCAGCCTGCACGGGGGGTCCTACAATGAGCAGTTCTTC
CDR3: CASLHGGSYNEQFF

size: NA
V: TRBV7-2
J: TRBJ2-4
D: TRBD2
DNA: TGTGCCAGCAGCTTAACGGCGGGAGTGTTCAATGAGCAGTACTTC
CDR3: CASSLTAGVFNEQYF

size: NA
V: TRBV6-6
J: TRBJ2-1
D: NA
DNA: TGTGCCAGCACAGGCACCAGGGGCAATGAGCAGTTCTTC
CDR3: CASTGTRGNEQFF

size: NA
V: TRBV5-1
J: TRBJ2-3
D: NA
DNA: TGCGCCAGCAGCCTCGAGGGGGACACAGATACGCAGTATTTT
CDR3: CASSLEGDTDTQYF

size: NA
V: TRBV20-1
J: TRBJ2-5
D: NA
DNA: TGCAGTGCTGGAGATCCCATATTCCAAGAGACCCAGTACTTC
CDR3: CSAGDPIFQETQYF

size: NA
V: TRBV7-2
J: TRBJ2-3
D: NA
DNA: TGTGCCAGCAGCGGAGCCAGTACGCAGTATTTT
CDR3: CASSGASTQYF

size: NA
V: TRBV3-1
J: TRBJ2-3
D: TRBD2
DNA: TGTGCCAGCAGCCCCCAGACTAGCGGGATTGGAGATACGCAGTATTTT
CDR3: CASSPQTSGIGDTQYF

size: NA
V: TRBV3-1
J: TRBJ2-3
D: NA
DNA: TGTGCCAGCAGCCAAGATGGCCTACGAGTCCAAAATACGCAGTATTTT
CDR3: CASSQDGLRVQNTQYF

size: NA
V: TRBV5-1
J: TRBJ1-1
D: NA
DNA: TGCGCCAGCAGCCCGGCCGGAGGGTTGAACACTGAAGCTTTCTTT
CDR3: CASSPAGGLNTEAFF

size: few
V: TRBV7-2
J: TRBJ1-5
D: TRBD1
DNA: TGTGCCAGCAGCTTATCGGGACAGTTAAATCAGCCCCAGCATTTT
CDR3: CASSLSGQLNQPQHF

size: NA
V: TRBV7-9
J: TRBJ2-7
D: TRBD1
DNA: TGTGCCAGCAGCTTTATTTTCCGACAGGAACCAGGGGGCCGCTCCTACGAGCAGTACTTC
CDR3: CASSFIFRQEPGGRSYEQYF

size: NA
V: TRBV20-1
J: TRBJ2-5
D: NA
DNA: TGCAGGTCGTCAACGGGAGAACCTACAGAGACCCAGTACTTC
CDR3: CRSSTGEPTETQYF

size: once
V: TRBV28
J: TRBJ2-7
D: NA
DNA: TGTGCCAGCAGTTTGCCAGGCGACCTATCCCTGTGCGAGCAGTACTTC
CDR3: CASSLPGDLSLCEQYF

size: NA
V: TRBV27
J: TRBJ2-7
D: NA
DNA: TGTGCCAGTGACGAGCAGTACTTC
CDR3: CASDEQYF

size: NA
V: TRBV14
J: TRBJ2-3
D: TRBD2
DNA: TGTGCCAGCAGCCCAGCGGGGGGGGCATATACGCAGTATTTT
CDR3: CASSPAGGAYTQYF